This T cell receptor (beta chain) is drawn from a study of blood T cell repertoires in COVID-19. As handled by the study authors: Counts of nucleated cells, estimated from reference gene primer amplification, were obtained. Some clones are missing from TCRdb's copy, which holds only in-frame ones; the method was immunoSEQ multiplex PCR. The V and J calls and the clone size are those of that table, but D and trimming were determined from the DNA. Counted here are 150,000 or so clones, around 90% occurring once; the ten biggest clones make up roughly 0.54%. CDR3 size: 17 residues. The germline V gene has CDR1 SGHRS and CDR2 YFSETQ. With V trimmed by 2 bases and J by 2 bases, 5 bases remained unmatched.

The TCR sequence derives from a man aged 45-65 years with acute or convalescent COVID-19. J is TRBJ1-4 and V is TRBV5-1, with TRBD1 identical over 11 bases. Specimen: peripheral blood. The CDR3 reads CASSFGQGAATNEKLFF. In DNA, the CDR3 is TGCGCCAGCAGCTTCGGACAGGGGGCAGCTACTAATGAAAAACTGTTTTTT.